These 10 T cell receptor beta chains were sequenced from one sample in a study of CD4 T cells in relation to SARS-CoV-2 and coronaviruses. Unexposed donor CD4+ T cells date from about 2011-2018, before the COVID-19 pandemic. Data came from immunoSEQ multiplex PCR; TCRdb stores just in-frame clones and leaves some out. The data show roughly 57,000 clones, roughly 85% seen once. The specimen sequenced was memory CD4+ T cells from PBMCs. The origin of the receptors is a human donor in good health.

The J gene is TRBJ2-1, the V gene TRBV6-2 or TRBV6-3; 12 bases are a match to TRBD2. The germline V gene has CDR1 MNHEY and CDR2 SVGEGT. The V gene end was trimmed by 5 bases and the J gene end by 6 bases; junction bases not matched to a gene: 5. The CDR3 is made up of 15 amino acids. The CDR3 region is CASSPGTSGLNEQFF. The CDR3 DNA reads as TGTGCCAGCAGTCCAGGGACTAGCGGGCTCAATGAGCAGTTCTTC.

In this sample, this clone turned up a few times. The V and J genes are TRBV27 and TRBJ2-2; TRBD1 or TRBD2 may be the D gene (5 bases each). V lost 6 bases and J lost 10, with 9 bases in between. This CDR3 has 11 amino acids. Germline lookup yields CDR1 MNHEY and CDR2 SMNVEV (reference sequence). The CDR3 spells CASRGPEELFF. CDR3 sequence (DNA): TGTGCCAGCAGGGGACCGGAGGAGCTGTTTTTT.

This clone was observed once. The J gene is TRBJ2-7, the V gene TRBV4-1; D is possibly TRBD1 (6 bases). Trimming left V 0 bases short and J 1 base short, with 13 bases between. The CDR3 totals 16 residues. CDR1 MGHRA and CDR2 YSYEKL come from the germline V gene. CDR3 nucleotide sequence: TGCGCCAGCAGCCAAGACCCGCAGGACAGATCCTACGAGCAGTACTTC. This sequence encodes CASSQDPQDRSYEQYF.

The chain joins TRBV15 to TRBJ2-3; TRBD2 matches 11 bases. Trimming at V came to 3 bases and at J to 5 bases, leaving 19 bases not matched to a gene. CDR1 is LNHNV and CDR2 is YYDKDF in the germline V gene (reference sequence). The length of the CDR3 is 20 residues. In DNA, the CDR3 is TGTGCCACCAGCAGTGATAAAAGCATGGGGCTAGCGGGAGGTGAAGATACGCAGTATTTT. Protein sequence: CATSSDKSMGLAGGEDTQYF.

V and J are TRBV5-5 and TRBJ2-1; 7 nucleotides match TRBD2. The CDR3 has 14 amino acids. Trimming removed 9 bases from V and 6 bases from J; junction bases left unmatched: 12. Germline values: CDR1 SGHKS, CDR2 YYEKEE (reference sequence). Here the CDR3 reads CANSREWGSNEQFF. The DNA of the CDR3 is TGTGCCAATTCGCGGGAGTGGGGAAGCAATGAGCAGTTCTTC.

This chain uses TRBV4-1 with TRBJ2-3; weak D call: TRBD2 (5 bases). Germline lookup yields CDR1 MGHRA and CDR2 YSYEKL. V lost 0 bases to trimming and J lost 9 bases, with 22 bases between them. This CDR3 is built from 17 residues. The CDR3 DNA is TGCGCCAGCAGCCAAGATCCGGCCGGCGGACTCGGCCGGACGCAGTATTTT. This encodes CASSQDPAGGLGRTQYF.

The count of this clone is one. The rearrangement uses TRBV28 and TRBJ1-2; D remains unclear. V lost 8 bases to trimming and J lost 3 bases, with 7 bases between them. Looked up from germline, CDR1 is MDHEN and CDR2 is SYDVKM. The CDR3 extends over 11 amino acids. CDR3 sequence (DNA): TGTGCCAGCCTCTTAGACTATGGCTACACCTTC. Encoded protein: CASLLDYGYTF.

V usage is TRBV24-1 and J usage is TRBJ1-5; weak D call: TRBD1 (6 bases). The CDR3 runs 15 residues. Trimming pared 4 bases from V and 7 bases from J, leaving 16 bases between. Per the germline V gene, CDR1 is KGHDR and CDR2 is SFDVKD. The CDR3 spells CATSEATGSGQPQHF. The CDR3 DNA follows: TGTGCCACCAGTGAAGCAACAGGGTCCGGCCAGCCCCAGCATTTT.

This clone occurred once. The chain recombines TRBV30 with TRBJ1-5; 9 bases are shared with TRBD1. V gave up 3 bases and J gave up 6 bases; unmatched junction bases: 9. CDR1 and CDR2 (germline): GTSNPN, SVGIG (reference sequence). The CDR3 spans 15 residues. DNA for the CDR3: TGTGCCTGGAGCACGGGACAGGGACAGGTTCAGCCCCAGCATTTT. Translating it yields CAWSTGQGQVQPQHF. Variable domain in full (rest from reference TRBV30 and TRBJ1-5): SQTIHQWPATLVQPVGSPLSLECTVEGTSNPNLYWYRQAAGRGLQLLFYSVGIGQISSEVPQNLSASRPQDRQFILSSKKLLLSDSGFYLCAWSTGQGQVQPQHFGDGTRLSIL.

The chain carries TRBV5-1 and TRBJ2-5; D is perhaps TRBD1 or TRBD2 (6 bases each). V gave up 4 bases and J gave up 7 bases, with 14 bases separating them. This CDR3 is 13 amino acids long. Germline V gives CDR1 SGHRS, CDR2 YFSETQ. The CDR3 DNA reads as TGCGCCAGCAGCCGTGGGGGGCCGGGGACCCAGTACTTC. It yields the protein CASSRGGPGTQYF. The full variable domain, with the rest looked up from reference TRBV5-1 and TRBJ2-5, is KAGVTQTPRYLIKTRGQQVTLSCSPISGHRSVSWYQQTPGQGLQFLFEYFSETQRNKGNFPGRFSGRQFSNSRSEMNVSTLELGDSALYLCASSRGGPGTQYFGPGTRLLVL.